The 27 T cell receptor beta chains given below trace back to one sample, sequenced in a study of regulatory T cells in long-lasting Graves disease. Time point defined: persistent/refractory GD, antithyroid drugs over 5 years with positive TRAb. The TCR library used RNA extracted from PBMCs. Arm-PCR of CDR3 regions and iRepertoire HTBI primers were used to build TCR beta libraries. TCRdb re-called the multiplex PCR reads with MiXCR, one entry per CDR3 protein. This sample has about 400,000 distinct CDR3 sequences, with more than 20% found just once. Sequenced here: peripheral blood mononuclear cells (PBMCs), sampled when the disease was refractory, from a patient treated with antithyroid drugs. These receptors all stem from a female donor with Graves disease.

The sample holds a few counts of this clonotype. This chain connects TRBV3-1 to TRBJ1-1, with 8 bases matching TRBD1. This CDR3 has 14 amino acids. V dropped 4 bases and J dropped 4; count of bases not matched to a gene: 5. From germline, CDR1 is LGHDT and CDR2 YNNKEL (reference sequence). This chain's CDR3 is CASSPSTGGTEAFF. The DNA of the CDR3 is TGTGCCAGCAGCCCTTCTACAGGGGGCACTGAAGCTTTCTTT.

The chain has TRBV28 and TRBJ2-1; no definite D call. The CDR3 has 15 residues. Germline V lookup: CDR1 MDHEN, CDR2 SYDVKM. Trimming pared 5 bases from V and 0 bases from J, leaving 11 bases between. For the CDR3, the DNA is TGTGCCAGCAGTCTCCGTGATAGCTCCTACAATGAGCAGTTCTTC. Amino acids: CASSLRDSSYNEQFF.

The chain has TRBV5-4 and TRBJ1-1; 9 nucleotides match TRBD1. J lost 12 bases, V lost 4 bases, and 16 bases had no gene match. The CDR3 runs to 15 residues. The germline V gene has CDR1 SGHNT and CDR2 YYREEE (reference sequence). The CDR3 sequence is CASSVTRQDRGRTFF. DNA for the CDR3: TGTGCCAGCAGCGTCACACGGCAGGACAGGGGTAGAACTTTCTTT. Full variable domain (rest looked up from reference TRBV5-4 and TRBJ1-1): ETGVTQSPTHLIKTRGQQVTLRCSSQSGHNTVSWYQQALGQGPQFIFQYYREEENGRGNFPPRFSGLQFPNYSSELNVNALELDDSALYLCASSVTRQDRGRTFFGQGTRLTVV.

The table lists this clonotype with a few counts. The chain employs TRBV20-1 and TRBJ2-5; 9 bases fit TRBD2. There are 14 residues in the CDR3. Germline trimming cut 3 bases from V and 2 bases from J; bases unmatched to any gene: 4. Germline V lookup: CDR1 DFQATT, CDR2 SNEGSKA (reference sequence). This CDR3 reads CSASSTSGQETQYF. The CDR3, as DNA: TGCAGTGCTAGCTCGACTAGCGGACAAGAGACCCAGTACTTC.

The genes are TRBV28 and TRBJ2-5, with TRBD2 as a possible D gene (6 bases). V was trimmed by 6 bases and J by 1 base, leaving 15 bases between them. Germline CDR1 reads MDHEN; CDR2 reads SYDVKM. The CDR3 runs to 15 residues. The CDR3 protein is CASRPRRARQETQYF. The CDR3 bases are TGTGCCAGCAGGCCCAGGAGGGCCCGCCAAGAGACCCAGTACTTC.

Notes on this clonotype: Sequence at one end of the junction differs from germline and may be a read error. The chain has TRBV11-2 and TRBJ1-2, with D possibly matching TRBD1 (5 bases). The germline gives CDR1 SGHAT, CDR2 FQNNGV. CDR3 length: 15 residues. The CDR3 region has the DNA TGTGCCAGCAGCTCAATTAAGGGACCGGGACGCCCGGGGGCCTTC. Translated: CASSSIKGPGRPGAF.

In the case of this clonotype: Being one base from a much bigger clone, this may be a read error. This chain uses TRBV7-3 with TRBJ2-2, with a possible D match to TRBD2 (5 bases). Germline lookup yields CDR1 SGHTA and CDR2 FQGTGA. This CDR3 spans 15 amino acids. DNA of the CDR3: TGTGCCGGCAGCTTAATGATGGGGAGCCCCGGGGAGCTGTTTTTT. It yields the protein CAGSLMMGSPGELFF.

This clonotype was seen at least ten times. The chain couples TRBV12-3 or TRBV12-4 to TRBJ1-1, with D uncertain. There are 14 residues in the CDR3. V was pared by 6 bases and J by 1 base, with 12 bases between. The CDR3, as DNA: TGTGCCAGCAGACTCCAATCCCGGAACACTGAAGCTTTCTTT. The encoded protein is CASRLQSRNTEAFF.

This clonotype has only a few counts. This chain uses TRBV12-3 or TRBV12-4 with TRBJ1-1; 8 bases are a match to TRBD1. V was clipped by 7 bases and J by 1 base; unmatched bases: 5. This CDR3 is 14 amino acids long. In nucleotides, the CDR3 is TGTGCCAGCAAATTCGGGACAGGGAACACTGAAGCTTTCTTT. Translated, it gives CASKFGTGNTEAFF.

The table lists this clonotype with a few counts. The junction does not match germline at one end; this may be a read error. The chain uses TRBV10-3 and TRBJ1-1; a possible D gene is TRBD1 (5 bases). The CDR3 extends over 14 amino acids. Looked up from germline, CDR1 is ENHRY and CDR2 is SYGVKD. CDR3 region: CAIRTAETNTEAFF. CDR3 DNA sequence: TGTGCCATCAGGACAGCTGAAACCAACACTGAGGCTTTCTTT.

This clonotype came up a few times. The junction departs from the called germline gene at one end, perhaps through a read error. The genes are TRBV11-2 and TRBJ2-7; maybe TRBD1 (6 bases). This CDR3 region has 15 residues. Germline CDR1 and CDR2: SGHAT and FQNNGV. CDR3 bases: TGTGTCAGCAGCTCCCGTCCGGACAGCTCCTACGAGCAGTACTTC. This encodes CVSSSRPDSSYEQYF.

This clonotype was counted many times. The J gene is TRBJ2-3, the V gene TRBV24-1; TRBD1 agrees at 9 bases. In germline, CDR1 is KGHDR, CDR2 SFDVKD. The V and J ends lost 9 bases and 1 base, in that order; junction bases with no gene match: 4. The CDR3 is made up of 14 amino acids. For the CDR3, the DNA is TGTGCCACCGGGGGACAGGGTGGCACAGATACGCAGTATTTT. It codes for CATGGQGGTDTQYF.

This clonotype was detected a few times. V gene TRBV5-1 combines with J gene TRBJ1-4; D gene unclear. The CDR3 has 14 residues. Trimming cost V 0 bases and J 7 bases, with 10 bases left between them. From germline, CDR1 is SGHRS and CDR2 YFSETQ. The CDR3 bases are TGCGCCAGCAGCTTGGCCGCGCGAACTGAAAAACTGTTTTTT. Translating gives CASSLAARTEKLFF.

Worth noting for this clonotype: A much larger clonotype is one base distant, so this may be a read error. V and J are TRBV6-1 and TRBJ2-2, with D perhaps TRBD1 (5 bases). In germline, CDR1 is MNHNS, CDR2 SASEGT. This CDR3 has 12 amino acids. V was shortened by 7 bases and J by 3 bases, with 6 bases between the two germline ends. CDR3 protein: CASTGHTGELFF. The CDR3 DNA follows: TGTGCCAGCACAGGGCACACCGGGGAGCTGTTTTTT.

This clonotype was recorded once. This may come from a read error, since a much larger clone is one base off. This sequence joins TRBV30 and TRBJ1-2; 11 bases agree with TRBD1. Germline V gene data show CDR1 as GTSNPN and CDR2 as SVGIG (reference sequence). This CDR3 is 12 amino acids long. The CDR3 reads CTWGTGGYGYTF. DNA of the CDR3: TGTACCTGGGGGACAGGGGGCTATGGCTACACCTTC.

The chain recombines TRBV9 with TRBJ2-7; 7 positions match TRBD1. This CDR3 has 14 residues. Per germline, CDR1 SGDLS and CDR2 YYNGEE. With V trimmed by 4 bases and J by 3 bases, 7 bases remained unmatched. The CDR3: CASSPRTGRYEQYF. The CDR3 DNA follows: TGTGCCAGCAGCCCCAGGACAGGCCGCTACGAGCAGTACTTC.

This clonotype was seen a handful of times. The chain has TRBV28 and TRBJ2-2; D is possibly TRBD2 (6 bases). Per the germline V gene, CDR1 is MDHEN and CDR2 is SYDVKM. The CDR3 is made up of 17 amino acids. V lost 6 bases and J 5 bases, leaving 22 bases between the germline ends. CDR3: CASRQPEGREKTGELFF. The CDR3 nucleotides read TGTGCCAGCAGACAGCCTGAGGGACGGGAGAAGACCGGGGAGCTGTTTTTT.

The chain employs TRBV29-1 and TRBJ1-2; 7 bases line up with TRBD1. The V and J ends lost 4 bases and 5 bases, in that order; junction bases with no gene match: 10. The germline CDR1 and CDR2 sequences are SQVTM and ANQGSEA. The CDR3 extends over 14 amino acids. CDR3 amino acids: CSVGGQVGEYGYTF. The CDR3, as DNA: TGCAGCGTTGGAGGACAGGTCGGGGAATATGGCTACACCTTC.

This clonotype was observed many times. V usage is TRBV7-2 and J usage is TRBJ2-5; D might be TRBD1 (5 bases). The CDR3 totals 14 residues. Trimming took 2 bases from V and 3 from J, leaving 10 bases between them. Germline V gene lookup returns CDR1 SGHTA and CDR2 FQGNSA. CDR3 region: CASSLRQLKETQYF. The CDR3 region has the DNA TGTGCCAGCAGCTTAAGACAGCTTAAAGAGACCCAGTACTTC.

Many counts were recorded for this clonotype. The chain links TRBV30 to TRBJ2-2; 7 positions match TRBD2. V was clipped by 1 base and J by 7 bases; unmatched bases: 12. This CDR3 is built from 16 residues. CDR1 is GTSNPN and CDR2 is SVGIG in the germline V gene (reference sequence). DNA for the CDR3: TGTGCCTGGAGTGAGGGGCGGGAGCTTTTGGACGGGGAGCTGTTTTTT. Amino acids: CAWSEGRELLDGELFF.

The sample holds a few counts of this clonotype. This sequence joins TRBV6-2 or TRBV6-3 and TRBJ1-6; D remains unclear. Trimming took 2 bases from V and 5 from J, leaving 16 bases between them. Germline CDR1 reads MNHEY; CDR2 reads SVGEGT. The CDR3 has 17 residues. CDR3 region: CASSYGTPREDNSPLHF. The CDR3 DNA reads as TGTGCCAGCAGTTACGGTACCCCCCGGGAAGATAATTCACCCCTCCACTTT.

There are many counts of this clonotype. The J gene is TRBJ2-7, the V gene TRBV7-9; D is possibly TRBD1 (6 bases). The germline CDR1 and CDR2 sequences are SEHNR and FQNEAQ (reference sequence). CDR3 length: 14 residues. Trimming took off 5 bases at V and 0 bases at J, with 11 bases between the two ends. The CDR3 region is CASSPWDNSYEQYF. CDR3 nucleotides: TGTGCCAGCAGCCCTTGGGACAACTCCTACGAGCAGTACTTC. The full variable domain, in which reference TRBV7-9 and TRBJ2-7 provide the parts outside the CDR3, is DTGVSQNPRHKITKRGQNVTFRCDPISEHNRLYWYRQTLGQGPEFLTYFQNEAQLEKSRLLSDRFSAERPKGSFSTLEIQRTEQGDSAMYLCASSPWDNSYEQYFGPGTRLTVT.

V usage is TRBV6-2 or TRBV6-3 and J usage is TRBJ2-5; D call uncertain. The CDR3 sequence is 15 residues long. Germline V gene data show CDR1 as MNHEY and CDR2 as SVGEGT. Trimming took off 2 bases at V and 3 bases at J, with 13 bases between the two ends. CDR3: CASSYGPEGKETQYF. The DNA for the CDR3 is TGTGCCAGCAGTTACGGCCCTGAAGGGAAAGAGACCCAGTACTTC.

This clonotype has only a few counts. J is TRBJ1-1 and V is TRBV7-2; D is undetermined. The CDR3 is made up of 17 amino acids. V lost 4 bases to trimming and J lost 1 base, with 19 bases between them. The germline CDR1 and CDR2 sequences are SGHTA and FQGNSA. In DNA, the CDR3 is TGTGCCAGCAGCTCCGGCGTCCCGCGCATGTGGAACACTGAAGCTTTCTTT. Amino acids: CASSSGVPRMWNTEAFF. Full variable domain (outside the CDR3, taken from reference TRBV7-2 and TRBJ1-1): GAGVSQSPSNKVTEKGKDVELRCDPISGHTALYWYRQSLGQGLEFLIYFQGNSAPDKSGLPSDRFSAERTGGSVSTLTIQRTQQEDSAVYLCASSSGVPRMWNTEAFFGQGTRLTVV.

The chain links TRBV9 to TRBJ2-7; 7 bases are shared with TRBD2. V lost 3 bases and J lost 5; bases outside the gene matches: 8. Germline V gene data show CDR1 as SGDLS and CDR2 as YYNGEE. This CDR3 spans 14 amino acids. CDR3 coding DNA: TGTGCCAGCAGCGCGAGCGGGACCGTGGACGAGCAGTACTTC. Its translation: CASSASGTVDEQYF.

The chain has TRBV9 and TRBJ2-3; D not certain. The ends were cut back, 4 bases at V and 2 bases at J, with 14 bases in the middle. This CDR3 contains 15 residues. Per germline, CDR1 SGDLS and CDR2 YYNGEE. The CDR3 loop is CASSLEPVPTDTQYF. CDR3 DNA: TGTGCCAGCAGCCTAGAACCGGTCCCCACAGATACGCAGTATTTT. The full variable domain, rest sourced from reference TRBV9 and TRBJ2-3, is DSGVTQTPKHLITATGQRVTLRCSPRSGDLSVYWYQQSLDQGLQFLIQYYNGEERAKGNILERFSAQQFPDLHSELNLSSLELGDSALYFCASSLEPVPTDTQYFGPGTRLTVL.

This chain links TRBV9 with TRBJ1-2; TRBD1 agrees at 7 bases. The CDR3 spans 14 residues. The germline gives CDR1 SGDLS, CDR2 YYNGEE. The V segment lost 7 bases and the J segment 6 bases; nucleotides outside the gene matches: 12. CDR3 in DNA: TGTGCCAGCTCTATACAAACCACAGGGGATGGCTACACCTTC. Protein: CASSIQTTGDGYTF.